These 10 T cell receptor beta chains were sequenced from one sample in a study of PD-1 blockade in classical Hodgkin lymphoma (dated by TCRdb to 2020 to 2022). Library preparation was by the immunoSEQ multiplex PCR assay. The table was pulled from immuneACCESS by TCRdb, which kept in-frame rearrangements only. Such tables lose some clones; where checked, under half of the loss comes from unresolved V genes, and the rest has no known cause. In all, the sample holds some 11,000 clones, and around 80% of those were seen once. Roughly 35% of the sample lies in the top ten. What this sample's time point label stands for: cycle 2 day 1 (C2D1) of nivolumab. Relapse after autologous stem cell transplantation had occurred in all trial patients, and cohorts A, B and C were distinguished by prior brentuximab vedotin exposure. Here the sequenced sample was peripheral blood mononuclear cells (PBMCs), taken before the second cycle of nivolumab. These receptors were obtained from a human donor with classical Hodgkin lymphoma.

The count of this clone is one. The chain joins TRBV5-1 to TRBJ2-7, with TRBD1 identical over 12 bases. The junction had 4 bases not matched to a gene; V was cut back by 4 bases and J by 5 bases. This CDR3 has 14 amino acids. Germline V gene data show CDR1 as SGHRS and CDR2 as YFSETQ. The chain's CDR3 is CASSLGTGGDEQYF. Written as DNA, the CDR3 is TGCGCCAGCAGCCTTGGGACAGGGGGCGACGAGCAGTACTTC.

This chain links TRBV5-8 with TRBJ2-3; TRBD1 or TRBD2 may be the D gene (5 bases each). CDR1 is SGHTS and CDR2 is YDEGEE in the germline V gene. V was trimmed by 5 bases and J by 6 bases, leaving 10 bases between them. This CDR3 spans 12 amino acids. CDR3 region: CASSWGKDTQYF. In nucleotides, the CDR3 is TGTGCCAGCAGTTGGGGGAAGGATACGCAGTATTTT. The full variable domain, completed using reference TRBV5-8 and TRBJ2-3, is EAGVTQSPTHLIKTRGQQATLRCSPISGHTSVYWYQQALGLGLQFLLWYDEGEERNRGNFPPRFSGRQFPNYSSELNVNALELEDSALYLCASSWGKDTQYFGPGTRLTVL.

This sequence joins TRBV18 and TRBJ1-2, with D unresolved. The length of the CDR3 is 14 residues. V gave up 6 bases and J gave up 3 bases, with 14 bases separating them. Germline CDR1 reads KGHSH; CDR2 reads LQKENI. The CDR3 nucleotides are TGTGCCAGCTCTAGGACGGCAGGCGACTATGGCTACACCTTC. Translated, it gives CASSRTAGDYGYTF.

The rearrangement joins TRBV19 to TRBJ2-2; tentative D call: TRBD2 (6 bases). Trimming cost V 5 bases and J 6 bases, with 13 bases left between them. The germline V gene encodes CDR1 LNHDA and CDR2 SQIVND (reference sequence). This CDR3 comprises 14 residues. The CDR3 here is CASSSGGEAGELFF. The CDR3 bases are TGTGCCAGTAGTTCCGGGGGAGAGGCCGGGGAGCTGTTTTTT.

The table lists this clone with a few counts. The chain employs TRBV18 and TRBJ2-4, with D unclear. V lost 0 bases to trimming and J lost 0 bases, with 12 bases between them. CDR1 is KGHSH, CDR2 LQKENI, per germline. This CDR3 spans 17 amino acids. The CDR3 nucleotides read TGTGCCAGCTCACCACCTCAGACAAACGGAGCCAAAAACATTCAGTACTTC. Translated: CASSPPQTNGAKNIQYF.

Here the CDR3 DNA reads TGTGCCAGCAGCGTAGAAGGATACAATGAGCAGTTCTTC. Protein product: CASSVEGYNEQFF. The chain uses TRBV9 and TRBJ2-1, with D unresolved. From germline, CDR1 is SGDLS and CDR2 YYNGEE. This CDR3 contains 13 residues. The ends were cut back, 0 bases at V and 4 bases at J, with 5 bases in the middle.

The chain uses TRBV5-5 and TRBJ2-4; TRBD2 matches at 7 bases. The length of the CDR3 is 16 residues. The germline V gene has CDR1 SGHKS and CDR2 YYEKEE (reference sequence). After removal of 4 bases from V and 0 bases from J, the junction contained 7 bases not matched to a gene. The CDR3 protein is CASSAGPSGAKNIQYF. In DNA form, the CDR3 reads TGTGCCAGCAGCGCCGGGCCTAGCGGAGCCAAAAACATTCAGTACTTC. The whole variable domain, filled in from reference TRBV5-5 and TRBJ2-4, reads DAGVTQSPTHLIKTRGQQVTLRCSPISGHKSVSWYQQVLGQGPQFIFQYYEKEERGRGNFPDRFSARQFPNYSSELNVNALLLGDSALYLCASSAGPSGAKNIQYFGAGTRLSVL.

The rearrangement joins TRBV28 to TRBJ2-1, with 8 positions matching TRBD1. Germline V gives CDR1 MDHEN, CDR2 SYDVKM. This CDR3 comprises 15 residues. V gave up 6 bases and J gave up 7 bases; unmatched junction bases: 11. DNA for the CDR3: TGTGCCAGCAGCGTGATTGGGACAGGCGATAATGAGCAGTTCTTC. Its translation is CASSVIGTGDNEQFF.

This sequence joins TRBV7-6 and TRBJ2-7; no reliable D call. Germline V gives CDR1 SGHVS, CDR2 FNYEAQ. The CDR3 spans 15 residues. V was pared by 1 base and J by 7 bases, with 17 bases between. In nucleotides, the CDR3 is TGTGCCAGCAGCTTAGTCCTCTCCTTTAATGGGGAGCAGTACTTC. This encodes CASSLVLSFNGEQYF.

This chain joins TRBV6-5 and TRBJ2-7, with 11 bases matching TRBD1. With 3 bases clipped from V and 4 bases from J, the junction kept 2 bases outside the gene matches. Germline CDR1 MNHEY, CDR2 SVGAGI. The CDR3 is 14 residues long. This CDR3 is CASSYGTGGYEQYF. DNA of the CDR3: TGTGCCAGCAGTTATGGGACAGGGGGGTACGAGCAGTACTTC.